Below, 20 T cell receptor beta chains from the same sample are listed, as sequenced in a study of regulatory T cells in long-lasting Graves disease. CDR3-region Arm-PCR and iRepertoire HTBI primers produced the TCR beta libraries. TCRdb itself ran the multiplex PCR reads through MiXCR, one entry per CDR3 protein. The table has 700,000 or so distinct CDR3 sequences, approximately 29% seen once. The sample's time point: persistent/refractory GD, antithyroid drugs over 5 years with positive TRAb. RNA extracted from PBMCs served as the sequencing template. The sequenced sample was peripheral blood mononuclear cells (PBMCs), obtained when the disease was refractory, from a patient treated with antithyroid drugs. Receptors originate from a female donor with Graves disease.

CDR3 residues: CATSRDLGARTEAFF. Here the CDR3 DNA reads TGTGCCACCAGCAGAGATCTCGGGGCGCGGACTGAAGCTTTCTTT. The chain recombines TRBV15 with TRBJ1-1, with a tentative D call TRBD1 (5 bases). The V gene's germline CDR1 is LNHNV and CDR2 YYDKDF (reference sequence). CDR3 size: 15 residues. V lost 0 bases and J lost 5, with 13 bases in between.

This clonotype was recorded only once. The chain links TRBV9 to TRBJ2-3; unclear D gene. The CDR3 extends over 13 amino acids. Trimming cost V 0 bases and J 2 bases, with 4 bases left between them. Germline CDR1 SGDLS, CDR2 YYNGEE. DNA for the CDR3: TGTGCCAGCAGCGTAGGGGACACAGATACGCAGTATTTT. This translates into CASSVGDTDTQYF.

This chain connects TRBV20-1 to TRBJ1-3; maybe TRBD1 (5 bases). From germline, CDR1 is DFQATT and CDR2 SNEGSKA (reference sequence). V was shortened by 0 bases and J by 0 bases, with 12 bases between the two germline ends. This CDR3 comprises 16 residues. The CDR3: CSARDMTEISGNTIYF. The CDR3 DNA reads as TGCAGTGCTAGAGATATGACAGAGATCTCTGGAAACACCATATATTTT.

Ten or more counts support this clonotype. This rearrangement joins TRBV27 to TRBJ2-5, with a weak D call TRBD1 (6 bases). Germline V gene data show CDR1 as MNHEY and CDR2 as SMNVEV (reference sequence). The V end lost 7 bases, the J end lost 2 bases, and 8 bases lay between the germline ends. CDR3 length: 12 residues. The CDR3 sequence is CASKRGQETQYF. CDR3 coding DNA: TGTGCCAGCAAGAGGGGGCAAGAGACCCAGTACTTC.

This clonotype turned up a few times. The V and J genes are TRBV27 and TRBJ1-6; the D is unclear. This CDR3 contains 12 residues. Deletions cut 8 bases from V and 7 bases from J, with 9 bases between. The germline CDR1 and CDR2 sequences are MNHEY and SMNVEV (reference sequence). This chain's CDR3 is CASGILNSPLHF. The CDR3 nucleotides are TGTGCCAGCGGTATTCTGAATTCACCCCTCCACTTT.

The CDR3 spells CASSGLASETQYF. CDR3 DNA sequence: TGTGCCAGCAGTGGTCTAGCGAGTGAGACCCAGTACTTC. The rearrangement links TRBV2 to TRBJ2-5, with D possibly being TRBD2 (6 bases). The CDR3 is made up of 13 amino acids. Looked up from germline, CDR1 is SNHLY and CDR2 is FYNNEI. Trimming removed 4 bases at V and 5 bases at J, with 11 bases between. Full variable domain (remainder filled in from reference TRBV2 and TRBJ2-5): EPEVTQTPSHQVTQMGQEVILRCVPISNHLYFYWYRQILGQKVEFLVSFYNNEISEKSEIFDDQFSVERPDGSNFTLKIRSTKLEDSAMYFCASSGLASETQYFGPGTRLLVL.

This clonotype was recorded a few times. The chain joins TRBV12-3 or TRBV12-4 to TRBJ2-5; TRBD2 is a possible D gene (5 bases). The CDR3 is 14 residues long. V lost 5 bases and J 5 bases, leaving 15 bases between the germline ends. Here the CDR3 reads CASSPRSWEETQYF. CDR3 in DNA: TGTGCCAGCAGTCCCCGTAGCTGGGAGGAGACCCAGTACTTC.

The V gene is TRBV12-3 or TRBV12-4, the J gene TRBJ1-1, with 8 nucleotides matching TRBD1. The CDR3 covers 15 residues. Trimming took 8 bases from V and 4 from J; bases not matched to a gene: 12. CDR3 in DNA: TGTGCCAGCGCCCTACGGACAGGGAAAGGCACTGAAGCTTTCTTT. Translating gives CASALRTGKGTEAFF.

The chain employs TRBV13 and TRBJ1-1, with D possibly matching TRBD1 (5 bases). With 8 bases removed from V and 8 bases from J, the gap between germline ends came to 15 bases. The CDR3 totals 12 residues. Per germline, CDR1 PRHDT and CDR2 FYEKMQ (reference sequence). In nucleotides, the CDR3 is TGTGCCAGCGGTGGGGACTACTCAGAAGCTTTCTTT. Translating gives CASGGDYSEAFF. Based on the CDR3 plus reference TRBV13 and TRBJ1-1, the full variable domain is AAGVIQSPRHLIKEKRETATLKCYPIPRHDTVYWYQQGPGQDPQFLISFYEKMQSDKGSIPDRFSAQQFSDYHSELNMSSLELGDSALYFCASGGDYSEAFFGQGTRLTVV.

This clonotype was counted between two and nine times. The chain is built from TRBV20-1 and TRBJ2-7; 8 bases are shared with TRBD2. The CDR3 covers 14 residues. V was clipped by 4 bases and J by 7 bases; unmatched bases: 12. In germline, CDR1 is DFQATT, CDR2 SNEGSKA (reference sequence). Here the CDR3 reads CSATKSGSSREQYF. The CDR3 nucleotides read TGCAGTGCTACCAAAAGCGGGAGTTCTCGGGAGCAGTACTTC.

This clonotype was recorded a few times. The V and J genes are TRBV20-1 and TRBJ1-4; TRBD1 matches at 9 bases. The V segment lost 7 bases and the J segment 7 bases; nucleotides outside the gene matches: 7. CDR1 DFQATT and CDR2 SNEGSKA come from the germline V gene (reference sequence). This CDR3 contains 13 residues. CDR3 sequence: CSVTGGRGEKLFF. The CDR3 DNA reads TGCAGTGTGACAGGGGGGCGGGGTGAAAAACTGTTTTTT.

In this sample, this clonotype turned up a few times. The rearrangement links TRBV6-2 or TRBV6-3 to TRBJ2-7; 10 bases match TRBD2. This CDR3 has 15 amino acids. Germline loops: CDR1 MNHEY, CDR2 SVGEGT. The V and J ends lost 8 bases and 2 bases, in that order; junction bases with no gene match: 9. The CDR3 DNA sequence: TGTGCCAGCTCAGCGGGAGGGCCCGCGACCTACGAGCAGTACTTC. This codes for CASSAGGPATYEQYF.

The chain recombines TRBV6-5 with TRBJ2-1; D is unresolved. The CDR3 loop spans 12 amino acids. The germline gives CDR1 MNHEY, CDR2 SVGAGI. Trimming stripped 4 bases from V and 11 bases from J, with 12 bases between. The CDR3, as DNA: TGTGCCAGCAGTTCTCAACTTAAGCAGCAGTTCTTC. Protein sequence: CASSSQLKQQFF.

The chain is built from TRBV30 and TRBJ1-1; no clear D gene. Trimming removed 4 bases at V and 3 bases at J, with 6 bases between. The germline gives CDR1 GTSNPN, CDR2 SVGIG (reference sequence). This CDR3 is 11 amino acids long. CDR3 region: CAWTWDTEAFF. The CDR3 DNA sequence: TGTGCCTGGACCTGGGACACTGAAGCTTTCTTT.

The V call is TRBV27, the J call TRBJ1-5, with TRBD1 matching over 7 bases. Germline loops: CDR1 MNHEY, CDR2 SMNVEV (reference sequence). Trimming removed 6 bases from V and 4 bases from J; junction bases left unmatched: 6. This CDR3 comprises 14 residues. Here the CDR3 reads CASSQGTANQPQHF. CDR3 DNA: TGTGCCAGCAGCCAAGGGACAGCTAATCAGCCCCAGCATTTT.

The sample holds one count of this clonotype. The rearrangement uses TRBV27 and TRBJ1-1; D might be TRBD1 (5 bases). The CDR3 runs to 15 residues. The V end lost 7 bases, the J end lost 0 bases, and 15 bases lay between the germline ends. Looked up from germline, CDR1 is MNHEY and CDR2 is SMNVEV (reference sequence). The CDR3 loop is CASTQGTGMNTEAFF. The CDR3, as DNA: TGTGCCAGCACCCAAGGAACAGGAATGAACACTGAAGCTTTCTTT.

This clonotype was recorded a few times. The chain employs TRBV12-3 or TRBV12-4 and TRBJ2-7, with D possibly being TRBD1 (5 bases). This CDR3 region has 15 residues. V dropped 6 bases and J dropped 0 bases, with 15 bases sitting between them. CDR3 in amino acids: CASSPQESSSYEQYF. CDR3 nucleotides: TGTGCCAGCAGCCCACAGGAGTCGAGCTCCTACGAGCAGTACTTC.

In its sample, this clonotype was seen a few times. The chain couples TRBV6-1 to TRBJ1-2; 7 positions agree with TRBD1. This CDR3 spans 14 amino acids. The germline V gene has CDR1 MNHNS and CDR2 SASEGT. V dropped 3 bases and J dropped 1; count of bases not matched to a gene: 2. CDR3 nucleotides: TGTGCCAGCAGTGAGGGGACAGTTAACTATGGCTACACCTTC. As protein: CASSEGTVNYGYTF.

The gene calls are TRBV5-4 and TRBJ2-5; 16 positions agree with TRBD2. The CDR3 is 17 residues long. V shed 4 bases and J 4 bases; nucleotides not matched to a gene: 7. The germline V gene encodes CDR1 SGHNT and CDR2 YYREEE (reference sequence). The CDR3 nucleotides read TGTGCCAGCAGCGGGACTAGCGGGAGGGCCTCCCGAGAGACCCAGTACTTC. Protein: CASSGTSGRASRETQYF.

This clonotype has a handful of counts. The chain has TRBV12-3 or TRBV12-4 and TRBJ1-5; 7 bases match TRBD1. The CDR3 consists of 14 residues. The ends lost 4 bases at V and 4 bases at J; junction bases unmatched: 4. The CDR3 sequence: CASSYTGENQPQHF. The CDR3 coding sequence is TGTGCCAGCAGTTACACAGGGGAGAATCAGCCCCAGCATTTT.